This TCR beta chain was obtained from a study of cytomegalovirus exposure and HLA in healthy donors. PCR amplification relied on 60 Vbeta primers (plus 13 Jbeta primers). The assay was immunoSEQ multiplex PCR, and TCRdb's table has in-frame clones only and misses some. The table includes 90,000 to 140,000 clones, roughly 80% detected once. Comments on this clone: Its matching antigen is unknown.

Trimming removed 5 bases at V and 6 bases at J, with 11 bases between. The CDR3 contains 13 residues. Germline V gene data show CDR1 as PRHDT and CDR2 as FYEKMQ (reference sequence). Study-level findings and limits: The productive fraction for most TCR beta V segments was about 90% or about 30% in an earlier analysis. Relative to the approximately 670-donor mean, N-insertions were reportedly fewer in an Asian-associated ancestry cluster in a later analysis. A later analysis found that most CMV-associated TCR beta chains appeared HLA-restricted.

The source is a man in his thirties or forties in good health and CMV-seropositive. The chain combines TRBV13 with TRBJ2-1; D may be TRBD2 (6 bases). The source material was PBMCs. This CDR3 is CASSPETSNEQFF. The CDR3 DNA follows: TGTGCCAGCAGCCCAGAGACTAGCAATGAGCAGTTCTTC.